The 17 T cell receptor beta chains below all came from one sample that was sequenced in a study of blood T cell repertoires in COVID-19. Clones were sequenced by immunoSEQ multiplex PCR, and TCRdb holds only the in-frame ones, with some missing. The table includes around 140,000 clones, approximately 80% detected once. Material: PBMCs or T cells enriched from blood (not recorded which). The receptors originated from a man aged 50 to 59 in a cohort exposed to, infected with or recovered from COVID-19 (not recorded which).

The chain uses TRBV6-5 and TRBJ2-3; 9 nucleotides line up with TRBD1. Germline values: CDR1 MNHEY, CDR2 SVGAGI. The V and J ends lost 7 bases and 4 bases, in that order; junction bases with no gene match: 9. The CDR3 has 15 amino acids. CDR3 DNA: TGTGCCAGCAATCTCGAGGGACAGGGCCCAGATACGCAGTATTTT. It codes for CASNLEGQGPDTQYF.

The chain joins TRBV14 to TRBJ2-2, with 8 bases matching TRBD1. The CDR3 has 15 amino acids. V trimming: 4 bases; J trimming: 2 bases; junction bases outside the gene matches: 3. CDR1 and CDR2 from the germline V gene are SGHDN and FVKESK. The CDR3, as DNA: TGTGCCAGCAGCCGGGACAGGCCTAACACCGGGGAGCTGTTTTTT. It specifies CASSRDRPNTGELFF.

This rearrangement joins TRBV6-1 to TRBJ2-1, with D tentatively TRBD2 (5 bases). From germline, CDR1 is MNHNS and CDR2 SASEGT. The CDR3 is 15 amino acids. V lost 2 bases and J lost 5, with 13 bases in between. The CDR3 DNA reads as TGTGCCAGCAGTGAATCACGGGAAGAAGACAATGAGCAGTTCTTC. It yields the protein CASSESREEDNEQFF.

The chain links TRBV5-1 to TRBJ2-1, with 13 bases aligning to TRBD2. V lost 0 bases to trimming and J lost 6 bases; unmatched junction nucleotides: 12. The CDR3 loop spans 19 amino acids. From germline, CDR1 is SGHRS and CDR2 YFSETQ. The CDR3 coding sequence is TGCGCCAGCAGCTTGGCTCCAGTCAAAACTAGCGGGGGGGCCAATGAGCAGTTCTTC. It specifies CASSLAPVKTSGGANEQFF.

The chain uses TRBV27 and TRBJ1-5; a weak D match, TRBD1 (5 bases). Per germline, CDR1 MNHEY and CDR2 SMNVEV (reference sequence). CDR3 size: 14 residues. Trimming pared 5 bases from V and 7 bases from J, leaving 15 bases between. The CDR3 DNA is TGTGCCAGCAGTCCCTATCAGGGAACGCAGCCCCAGCATTTT. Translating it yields CASSPYQGTQPQHF.

The DNA of the CDR3 is TGCGCCAGCAGCCAAGGGAGACAGGATAATCAGCCCCAGCATTTT. It specifies CASSQGRQDNQPQHF. The chain couples TRBV4-1 to TRBJ1-5; D possibly corresponds to TRBD1 (6 bases). Germline CDR1 MGHRA, CDR2 YSYEKL. The V gene lost 1 base and the J gene lost 4 bases, with 11 bases spanning the gap. The CDR3 sequence is 15 residues long.

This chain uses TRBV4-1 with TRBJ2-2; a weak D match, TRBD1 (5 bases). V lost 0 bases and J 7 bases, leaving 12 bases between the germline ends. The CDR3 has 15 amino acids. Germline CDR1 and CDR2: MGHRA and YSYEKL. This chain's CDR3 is CASSQDSGWDGELFF. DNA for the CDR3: TGCGCCAGCAGCCAAGATTCAGGGTGGGACGGGGAGCTGTTTTTT.

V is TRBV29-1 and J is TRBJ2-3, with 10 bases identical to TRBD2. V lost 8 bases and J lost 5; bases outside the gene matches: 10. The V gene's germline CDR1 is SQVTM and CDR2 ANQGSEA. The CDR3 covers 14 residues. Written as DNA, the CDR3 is TGCAGCATCCACTCGGGACTAGCGAAAGATACGCAGTATTTT. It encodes CSIHSGLAKDTQYF.

CDR3: CASSLISSSYEQYF. DNA for the CDR3: TGTGCCAGCAGCTTGATTTCCAGCTCCTACGAGCAGTACTTC. This chain uses TRBV5-4 with TRBJ2-7; D gene ambiguous. This CDR3 spans 14 amino acids. Germline CDR1 and CDR2: SGHNT and YYREEE (reference sequence). V shed 1 base and J shed 0 bases, with 8 bases lying between them.

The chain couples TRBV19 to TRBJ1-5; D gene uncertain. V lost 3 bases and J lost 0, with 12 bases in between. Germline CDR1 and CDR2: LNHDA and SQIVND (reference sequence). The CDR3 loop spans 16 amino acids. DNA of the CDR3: TGTGCCAGTAGTATTTCTGAGTCCCTTAGCAATCAGCCCCAGCATTTT. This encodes CASSISESLSNQPQHF. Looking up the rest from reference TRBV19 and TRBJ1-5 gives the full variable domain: DGGITQSPKYLFRKEGQNVTLSCEQNLNHDAMYWYRQDPGQGLRLIYYSQIVNDFQKGDIAEGYSVSREKKESFPLTVTSAQKNPTAFYLCASSISESLSNQPQHFGDGTRLSIL.

CDR3: CASSSSYGSAGELFF. Here the CDR3 DNA reads TGTGCCAGCAGTTCATCTTATGGGAGTGCCGGGGAGCTGTTTTTT. The V call is TRBV27, the J call TRBJ2-2; perhaps TRBD2 as D (5 bases). V shed 4 bases and J shed 6 bases, with 15 bases lying between them. Germline assignment: CDR1 MNHEY and CDR2 SMNVEV (reference sequence). This CDR3 is built from 15 residues.

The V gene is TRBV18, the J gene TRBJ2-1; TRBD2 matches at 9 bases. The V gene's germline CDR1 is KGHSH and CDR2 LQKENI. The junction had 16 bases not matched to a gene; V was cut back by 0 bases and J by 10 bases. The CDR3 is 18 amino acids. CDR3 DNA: TGTGCCAGCTCACCACCCCACACAACCGGCGGGGGGGCCGGGGAGCAGTTCTTC. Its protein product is CASSPPHTTGGGAGEQFF.

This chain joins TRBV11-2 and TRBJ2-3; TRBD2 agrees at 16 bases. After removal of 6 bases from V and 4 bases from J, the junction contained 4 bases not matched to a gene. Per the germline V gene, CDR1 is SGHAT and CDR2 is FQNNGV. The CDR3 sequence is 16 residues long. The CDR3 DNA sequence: TGTGCCAGCAGTACCGGGACTAGCGGGAGGGCAGATACGCAGTATTTT. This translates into CASSTGTSGRADTQYF. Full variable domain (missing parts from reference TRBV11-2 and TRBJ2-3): EAGVAQSPRYKIIEKRQSVAFWCNPISGHATLYWYQQILGQGPKLLIQFQNNGVVDDSQLPKDRFSAERLKGVDSTLKIQPAKLEDSAVYLCASSTGTSGRADTQYFGPGTRLTVL.

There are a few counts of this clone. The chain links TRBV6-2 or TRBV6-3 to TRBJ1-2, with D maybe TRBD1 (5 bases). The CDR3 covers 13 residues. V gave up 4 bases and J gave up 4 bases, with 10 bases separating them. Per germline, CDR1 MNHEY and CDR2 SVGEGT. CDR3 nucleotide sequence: TGTGCCAGCAGTTCTGACAGCCTCTATGGCTACACCTTC. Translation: CASSSDSLYGYTF.

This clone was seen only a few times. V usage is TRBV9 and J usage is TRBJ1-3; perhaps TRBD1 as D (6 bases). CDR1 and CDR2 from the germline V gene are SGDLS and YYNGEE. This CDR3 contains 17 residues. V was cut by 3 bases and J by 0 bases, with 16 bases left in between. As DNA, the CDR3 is TGTGCCAGCAGCGCATTGGCGACAGGTCTCTCTGGAAACACCATATATTTT. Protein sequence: CASSALATGLSGNTIYF. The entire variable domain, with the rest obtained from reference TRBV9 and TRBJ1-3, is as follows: DSGVTQTPKHLITATGQRVTLRCSPRSGDLSVYWYQQSLDQGLQFLIQYYNGEERAKGNILERFSAQQFPDLHSELNLSSLELGDSALYFCASSALATGLSGNTIYFGEGSWLTVV.

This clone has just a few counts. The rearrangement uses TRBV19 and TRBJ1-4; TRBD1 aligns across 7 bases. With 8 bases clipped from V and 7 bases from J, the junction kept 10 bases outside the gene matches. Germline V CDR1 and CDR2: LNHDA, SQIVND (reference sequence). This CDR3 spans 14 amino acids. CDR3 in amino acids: CASERGGASEKLFF. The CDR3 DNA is TGTGCCAGTGAGAGAGGGGGCGCGAGTGAAAAACTGTTTTTT.

Here the CDR3 reads CASSKVGQGISDEQFF. The CDR3 DNA sequence: TGTGCCAGCTCGAAGGTCGGGCAGGGGATAAGCGATGAGCAGTTCTTC. This sequence joins TRBV5-4 and TRBJ2-1, with D perhaps TRBD1 (6 bases). The CDR3 contains 16 residues. V lost 7 bases and J 8 bases, leaving 25 bases between the germline ends. CDR1 and CDR2 from the germline V gene are SGHNT and YYREEE (reference sequence).